This record concerns one T cell receptor (beta chain) sequence. Its antigen is unknown. Clones were sequenced by immunoSEQ multiplex PCR, and TCRdb holds only the in-frame ones, with some missing. Altogether some 89,000 clones are present, 90% being singletons, with the ten largest covering about 3%. There are 12 residues in the CDR3. V was pared by 0 bases and J by 4 bases, with 4 bases between. The record originates from a study of T cell responses to AZD1222 COVID-19 vaccine. The study, taken as a whole, reports: The reported proportion of spike-specific TCRs targeting unmutated variant regions was nearly half. The study identified only five to seven AZD1222 recipients as seropositive at baseline. Spike-specific TCR breadth and depth rose after two AZD1222 doses. Only after the peak T cell response were repertoires sampled.

The V and J genes are TRBV12-3 or TRBV12-4 and TRBJ2-7; D call uncertain. Sequencing was performed on peripheral blood, taken on day 0 of AZD1222 vaccination. This clonotype was sampled from an adult in good health. The CDR3 coding sequence is TGTGCCAGCAGTTTAGCCGGATACGAGCAGTACTTC. It codes for CASSLAGYEQYF.